This T cell receptor (beta chain) appears in the sequencing data of a study of radiotherapy plus CTLA-4 blockade in lung cancer. This clone showed up just a few times. Its target is unknown. Broader study findings: The authors reported that early blood T cell clone dynamics, with interferon-beta, best predicted response.

The protocol was immunoSEQ multiplex PCR, while the TCRdb copy is restricted to in-frame clones and leaves out a portion. This sample has about 95,000 clones, with about 80% found just once. Germline assignment: CDR1 LNHDA and CDR2 SQIVND (reference sequence). The V gene lost 6 bases and the J gene lost 9 bases, with 18 bases spanning the gap. This CDR3 region has 15 residues. The clonotype originates from a human donor with non-small cell lung cancer who had stable disease on radiotherapy plus ipilimumab. Sequences were derived from peripheral blood, sampled from a patient treated with radiotherapy plus ipilimumab. The chain combines TRBV19 with TRBJ1-6; D might be TRBD1 (5 bases). This CDR3 is CASSDWGNLGSPLHF. The CDR3 coding sequence is TGTGCCAGTAGCGATTGGGGGAATCTCGGTTCACCCCTCCACTTT.